These 23 T cell receptor beta chains were all obtained from the same sample, sequenced in a study of CD8 T cells in Susac syndrome. RNA in amounts of roughly 0.5 to 1 ug was reverse transcribed with random hexamers. In TCRdb, the immunoSEQ multiplex PCR reads were re-called with MiXCR into one record per CDR3 protein. The sample includes fewer than 80,000 distinct CDR3 sequences, roughly 94% of them seen just once. The sequencing sample was made of CD8+ T cells from PBMCs. The receptors were gathered from a human donor in good health.

The chain is built from TRBV7-9 and TRBJ1-2; 7 nucleotides match TRBD1. Unmatched junction bases numbered 4, after V lost 4 bases and J lost 8 bases. The CDR3 is made up of 12 amino acids. Germline lookup yields CDR1 SEHNR and CDR2 FQNEAQ (reference sequence). The CDR3 loop reads CASSSTGAGYTF. The CDR3, as DNA: TGTGCCAGCAGCTCCACAGGGGCCGGCTACACCTTC.

This clonotype was seen only once. The chain has TRBV7-9 and TRBJ2-3; D is ambiguous. V was pared by 5 bases and J by 4 bases, with 7 bases between. There are 12 residues in the CDR3. CDR1 and CDR2 from the germline V gene are SEHNR and FQNEAQ (reference sequence). CDR3 DNA sequence: TGTGCCAGCAGCATTCCCCCAGATACGCAGTATTTT. Its translation: CASSIPPDTQYF.

V and J are TRBV2 and TRBJ2-1; 8 nucleotides line up with TRBD2. Germline V CDR1 and CDR2: SNHLY, FYNNEI. The junction had 10 bases not matched to a gene; V was cut back by 5 bases and J by 16 bases. The CDR3 spans 12 residues. For the CDR3, the DNA is TGTGCCAGCAGTTACTCGGGGGGGCCCAACTTCTTC. It encodes CASSYSGGPNFF. The entire variable domain, with the rest obtained from reference TRBV2 and TRBJ2-1, is as follows: EPEVTQTPSHQVTQMGQEVILRCVPISNHLYFYWYRQILGQKVEFLVSFYNNEISEKSEIFDDQFSVERPDGSNFTLKIRSTKLEDSAMYFCASSYSGGPNFFGPGTRLTVL.

The chain is built from TRBV29-1 and TRBJ2-7, with D unresolved. The CDR3 contains 12 residues. CDR1 SQVTM and CDR2 ANQGSEA come from the germline V gene. Trimming stripped 3 bases from V and 2 bases from J, with 8 bases between. The CDR3 DNA follows: TGCAGCGTTGAGGGGTTGGCCTACGAGCAGTACTTC. It is translated as CSVEGLAYEQYF.

V gene TRBV4-1 combines with J gene TRBJ1-5, with D perhaps matching TRBD1 (5 bases). Germline values: CDR1 MGHRA, CDR2 YSYEKL. Trimming stripped 0 bases from V and 4 bases from J, with 13 bases between. CDR3 length equals 16 residues. CDR3 bases: TGCGCCAGCAGCCAAGAACCGGGACGGACAAATCAGCCCCAGCATTTT. Its protein product is CASSQEPGRTNQPQHF.

V and J are TRBV28 and TRBJ2-7; D unresolved. The V and J ends lost 3 bases and 1 base respectively, with 10 bases between them. This CDR3 is built from 14 residues. CDR1 and CDR2 (germline): MDHEN, SYDVKM. The CDR3 DNA sequence: TGTGCCAGCAGTTTCCGTGGCAGGTCCTACGAGCAGTACTTC. Its translation is CASSFRGRSYEQYF.

V gene TRBV9 combines with J gene TRBJ1-2; 7 bases map to TRBD1. Trimming took 1 base from V and 8 from J; bases not matched to a gene: 5. Germline-derived CDR1 and CDR2 are SGDLS and YYNGEE. CDR3 length: 13 amino acids. CDR3 in DNA: TGTGCCAGCAGCGTATCGACAGGGAGAGGCTACACCTTC. It is translated as CASSVSTGRGYTF. The variable domain in full, completed from reference TRBV9 and TRBJ1-2, reads DSGVTQTPKHLITATGQRVTLRCSPRSGDLSVYWYQQSLDQGLQFLIQYYNGEERAKGNILERFSAQQFPDLHSELNLSSLELGDSALYFCASSVSTGRGYTFGSGTRLTVV.

V gene TRBV12-3 or TRBV12-4 combines with J gene TRBJ1-2; 8 positions agree with TRBD1. Losses at the gene ends were 8 bases for V and 4 bases for J; bases not matched to a gene: 6. This CDR3 is 13 amino acids long. CDR3 protein: CASLGQGGYGYTF. Written as DNA, the CDR3 is TGTGCCAGCCTAGGACAGGGAGGCTATGGCTACACCTTC.

The chain combines TRBV27 with TRBJ2-3, with D unresolved. CDR3 length: 15 amino acids. Trimming cost V 4 bases and J 2 bases, with 13 bases left between them. The germline CDR1 and CDR2 sequences are MNHEY and SMNVEV (reference sequence). CDR3 sequence: CASSSRPGYTDTQYF. Written as DNA, the CDR3 is TGTGCCAGCAGTTCGCGGCCGGGTTACACAGATACGCAGTATTTT.

This rearrangement joins TRBV6-2 or TRBV6-3 to TRBJ1-1, with TRBD1 matching 9 bases. The CDR3 loop spans 15 amino acids. Trimming took 0 bases from V and 1 from J; bases not matched to a gene: 0. Germline V gene data show CDR1 as MNHEY and CDR2 as SVGEGT. The CDR3 sequence: CASSYSGQGNTEAFF. The DNA for the CDR3 is TGTGCCAGCAGTTACTCGGGACAGGGGAACACTGAAGCTTTCTTT.

V gene TRBV29-1 combines with J gene TRBJ1-1; TRBD1 might be the D (5 bases). The CDR3 is 15 amino acids. CDR1 is SQVTM and CDR2 is ANQGSEA in the germline V gene. Trimming cost V 6 bases and J 3 bases, with 20 bases left between them. CDR3 sequence reads: CSVIAPGLRDTEAFF. The CDR3 DNA reads as TGCAGCGTCATTGCCCCGGGACTCCGAGACACTGAAGCTTTCTTT.

The rearrangement joins TRBV19 to TRBJ2-2; D uncertain. The V and J ends lost 3 bases and 9 bases respectively, with 5 bases between them. The CDR3 is 11 residues long. Germline V gene data show CDR1 as LNHDA and CDR2 as SQIVND (reference sequence). CDR3 protein: CASSIGRELFF. CDR3 bases: TGTGCCAGTAGTATCGGACGGGAGCTGTTTTTT.

This sequence joins TRBV7-8 and TRBJ1-2; no clear D. Germline V gene data show CDR1 as SGHVS and CDR2 as FQNEAQ. The CDR3 runs to 13 residues. Trimming removed 5 bases at V and 1 base at J, with 8 bases between. The CDR3 bases are TGTGCCAGCAGCCCGCTGATTAACTATGGCTACACCTTC. This encodes CASSPLINYGYTF.

The rearrangement uses TRBV7-3 and TRBJ2-3, with D possibly matching TRBD1 (6 bases). Germline CDR1 is SGHTA and CDR2 is FQGTGA. This CDR3 comprises 14 residues. Trimming left V 4 bases short and J 0 bases short, with 8 bases between. This chain's CDR3 is CASSSTGSTDTQYF. The CDR3 DNA follows: TGTGCCAGCAGCTCTACAGGGAGCACAGATACGCAGTATTTT.

The J gene is TRBJ2-1, the V gene TRBV7-9; D uncertain. The CDR3 contains 13 residues. The germline V gene encodes CDR1 SEHNR and CDR2 FQNEAQ (reference sequence). V was clipped by 4 bases and J by 7 bases, with 11 bases between them. CDR3 protein: CASSWGSRNEQFF. CDR3 coding DNA: TGTGCCAGCAGCTGGGGATCACGAAATGAGCAGTTCTTC.

The gene calls are TRBV20-1 and TRBJ2-1; 10 nucleotides align to TRBD2. Germline V gene data show CDR1 as DFQATT and CDR2 as SNEGSKA (reference sequence). The CDR3 is made up of 16 amino acids. V dropped 0 bases and J dropped 5; count of bases not matched to a gene: 7. CDR3 nucleotide sequence: TGCAGTGCTAGAGATCCAAGCGGGGGGGCTAACAATGAGCAGTTCTTC. It translates to CSARDPSGGANNEQFF.

V and J are TRBV6-2 or TRBV6-3 and TRBJ1-1, with D perhaps TRBD1 (5 bases). This CDR3 has 14 amino acids. Trimming stripped 0 bases from V and 2 bases from J, with 7 bases between. Germline V lookup: CDR1 MNHEY, CDR2 SVGEGT. CDR3 bases: TGTGCCAGCAGTTACTCGGGGGGAAACACTGAAGCTTTCTTT. It encodes CASSYSGGNTEAFF.

As concerns this clonotype: The germline gene is not matched at one end of the junction; a read error may be the cause. The J gene is TRBJ2-2, the V gene TRBV12-3 or TRBV12-4; D may be TRBD2 (5 bases). The CDR3 runs to 12 residues. CDR3 loop: CASRPQIGELFF. The CDR3 nucleotides read TGTGCCAGCAGACCTCAGATCGGGGAGCTTTTTTTT.

This clonotype was observed a few times. The genes are TRBV7-8 and TRBJ2-5; D call uncertain. Germline-derived CDR1 and CDR2 are SGHVS and FQNEAQ. This CDR3 contains 15 residues. V was trimmed by 7 bases and J by 2 bases, leaving 17 bases between them. DNA of the CDR3: TGTGCCAGCACCTCCGCAGTGGCGTCACAAGAGACCCAGTACTTC. It is translated as CASTSAVASQETQYF.

This rearrangement joins TRBV7-3 to TRBJ1-1; maybe TRBD1 (5 bases). CDR3 length equals 15 residues. In germline, CDR1 is SGHTA, CDR2 FQGTGA. V was trimmed by 3 bases and J by 0 bases, leaving 11 bases between them. The CDR3 nucleotides are TGTGCCAGCAGCTTGATGGGGGGGGTGAACACTGAAGCTTTCTTT. Translated: CASSLMGGVNTEAFF.

This chain connects TRBV6-2 or TRBV6-3 to TRBJ2-3; D is perhaps TRBD2 (5 bases). The CDR3 is made up of 15 amino acids. V lost 5 bases and J lost 2, with 14 bases in between. Germline V gene lookup returns CDR1 MNHEY and CDR2 SVGEGT. The CDR3 nucleotides read TGTGCCAGCAGTACCCGGGCAGACTACACAGATACGCAGTATTTT. This codes for CASSTRADYTDTQYF.

The chain combines TRBV4-3 with TRBJ2-2; D remains ambiguous. Per germline, CDR1 LGHNA and CDR2 YSLEER. The CDR3 covers 14 residues. The ends were cut back, 0 bases at V and 6 bases at J, with 8 bases in the middle. CDR3 sequence (DNA): TGCGCCAGCAGCCAAGATCGCGGAGCCGGGGAGCTGTTTTTT. Protein sequence: CASSQDRGAGELFF.

V is TRBV6-6 and J is TRBJ2-4, with 9 bases fitting TRBD1. Germline loops: CDR1 MNHNY, CDR2 SVGAGI (reference sequence). The CDR3 runs to 15 residues. Trimming removed 6 bases from V and 8 bases from J; junction bases left unmatched: 11. DNA for the CDR3: TGTGCCAGCAGCCGGAAACAGGGGGCGACGGACATTCAGTACTTC. Translating it yields CASSRKQGATDIQYF.